Below, 6 T cell receptor beta chains from the same sample are listed, as sequenced in a study of blood T cell repertoires in COVID-19. Only in-frame clones appear in the TCRdb table, and some are missing; sequencing was by immunoSEQ multiplex PCR. The repertoire has under 30,000 clones, approximately 90% of them found once; the top ten carry 2% to 2.5%. The specimen sequenced was peripheral blood. The receptors derive from a man aged 50 or older with active COVID-19.

The CDR3 DNA sequence: TGTGCCAGCAGCCAAGATCACCGGGGGATCTATGGCTACACCTTC. This gives the protein CASSQDHRGIYGYTF. The V and J genes are TRBV4-2 and TRBJ1-2, with D perhaps TRBD1 (5 bases). This CDR3 contains 15 residues. CDR1 and CDR2 from the germline V gene are LGHNA and YNFKEQ. V lost 0 bases to trimming and J lost 4 bases, with 12 bases between them.

The chain carries TRBV18 and TRBJ1-3, with 7 positions matching TRBD1. Germline V gene data show CDR1 as KGHSH and CDR2 as LQKENI. The CDR3 is made up of 16 amino acids. With 6 bases clipped from V and 2 bases from J, the junction kept 10 bases outside the gene matches. The CDR3 reads CASSPYTTGTGNTIYF. The CDR3 coding sequence is TGTGCCAGCTCCCCCTACACGACAGGGACTGGAAACACCATATATTTT.

The V gene is TRBV3-1 (or the pseudogene TRBV3-2), the J gene TRBJ1-5; D gene unclear. The germline V gene has CDR1 LGHDT and CDR2 YNNKEL (reference sequence). CDR3 length: 14 amino acids. Trimming cost V 2 bases and J 1 base, with 6 bases left between them. CDR3 nucleotides: TGTGCCAGCAGCCAATCAGAAAGCAATCAGCCCCAGCATTTT. Its protein is CASSQSESNQPQHF.

The chain is built from TRBV4-1 and TRBJ2-7; 10 nucleotides agree with TRBD1. Germline V gives CDR1 MGHRA, CDR2 YSYEKL. The CDR3 spans 14 residues. Losses at the gene ends were 4 bases for V and 3 bases for J; bases not matched to a gene: 3. The CDR3, as DNA: TGCGCCAGCAGCCCCGGACAGGGGGGCTACGAGCAGTACTTC. As protein: CASSPGQGGYEQYF.

The V gene is TRBV5-1, the J gene TRBJ2-7; TRBD2 aligns across 7 bases. V trimming: 0 bases; J trimming: 1 base; junction bases outside the gene matches: 1. The CDR3 extends over 14 amino acids. CDR1 SGHRS and CDR2 YFSETQ come from the germline V gene. DNA of the CDR3: TGCGCCAGCAGCTTGGCGGGGGGTTCCTACGAGCAGTACTTC. Translated: CASSLAGGSYEQYF.

The CDR3 is CSVKIGGAHQPQHF. In nucleotides, the CDR3 is TGCAGCGTAAAGATTGGGGGGGCCCATCAGCCCCAGCATTTT. V usage is TRBV29-1 and J usage is TRBJ1-5; tentative D call: TRBD1 (6 bases). This CDR3 is 14 amino acids long. Looked up from germline, CDR1 is SQVTM and CDR2 is ANQGSEA. Trimming pared 6 bases from V and 5 bases from J, leaving 17 bases between. The full variable domain, with the rest looked up from reference TRBV29-1 and TRBJ1-5, is SAVISQKPSRDICQRGTSLTIQCQVDSQVTMMFWYRQQPGQSLTLIATANQGSEATYESGFVIDKFPISRPNLTFSTLTVSNMSPEDSSIYLCSVKIGGAHQPQHFGDGTRLSIL.